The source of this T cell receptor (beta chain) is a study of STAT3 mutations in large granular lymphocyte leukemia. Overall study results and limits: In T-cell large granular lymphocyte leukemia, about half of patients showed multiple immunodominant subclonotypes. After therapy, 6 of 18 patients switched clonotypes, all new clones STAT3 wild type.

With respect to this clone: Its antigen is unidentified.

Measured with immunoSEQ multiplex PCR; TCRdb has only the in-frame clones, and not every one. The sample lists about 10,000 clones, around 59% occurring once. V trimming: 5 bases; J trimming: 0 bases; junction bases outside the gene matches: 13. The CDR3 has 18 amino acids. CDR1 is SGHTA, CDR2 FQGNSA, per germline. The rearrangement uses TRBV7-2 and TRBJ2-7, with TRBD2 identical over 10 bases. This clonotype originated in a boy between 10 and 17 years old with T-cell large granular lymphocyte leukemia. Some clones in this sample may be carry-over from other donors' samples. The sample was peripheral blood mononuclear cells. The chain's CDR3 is CASSIRTSGFTISYEQYF. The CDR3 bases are TGTGCCAGCAGCATCCGGACTAGCGGTTTTACTATCTCCTACGAGCAGTACTTC.